The 7 T cell receptor beta chains given below trace back to one sample, sequenced in a study of T cell responses to AZD1222 COVID-19 vaccine. Measured with immunoSEQ multiplex PCR; TCRdb has only the in-frame clones, and not every one. The table shows 85,000 to 90,000 clones, with almost 90% occurring only once. Material: peripheral blood, obtained on day 0 of MenACWY control vaccination. Receptors were obtained from an adult in good health.

V gene TRBV28 combines with J gene TRBJ1-2; 9 bases agree with TRBD1. The CDR3 covers 15 residues. J gave up 11 bases and V 4 bases, and 14 bases lay outside the gene matches. The germline V gene encodes CDR1 MDHEN and CDR2 SYDVKM. The CDR3 spells CASSSQTDRGKGYTF. The CDR3 bases are TGTGCCAGCAGTTCTCAAACGGACAGGGGAAAGGGTTACACCTTC.

The chain joins TRBV5-5 to TRBJ1-1; a possible D gene is TRBD1 (5 bases). Deletions cut 1 base from V and 0 bases from J, with 7 bases between. This CDR3 is built from 14 residues. In germline, CDR1 is SGHKS, CDR2 YYEKEE (reference sequence). Here the CDR3 DNA reads TGTGCCAGCAGCTTGTGGGGGATGAACACTGAAGCTTTCTTT. Translating it yields CASSLWGMNTEAFF.

The rearrangement uses TRBV4-3 and TRBJ2-1; possible D gene TRBD2, 5 bases. The V gene lost 1 base and the J gene lost 0 bases, with 13 bases spanning the gap. Germline V lookup: CDR1 LGHNA, CDR2 YSLEER. The CDR3 is made up of 17 amino acids. CDR3 sequence (DNA): TGCGCCAGCAGCCAAGGTAGTAGCGCGAGCTCCTACAATGAGCAGTTCTTC. Its translation is CASSQGSSASSYNEQFF.

The gene calls are TRBV6-1 and TRBJ1-5; D unresolved. The V end was cut by 2 bases, the J end by 5 bases, with 19 bases between. The CDR3 consists of 17 residues. Looked up from germline, CDR1 is MNHNS and CDR2 is SASEGT. The CDR3 spells CASSELGLWVNDQPQHF. In DNA form, the CDR3 reads TGTGCCAGCAGTGAACTGGGGTTATGGGTTAATGATCAGCCCCAGCATTTT.

This clone occurred many times. The V and J genes are TRBV5-1 and TRBJ2-7; D might be TRBD2 (6 bases). The V and J ends lost 7 bases and 0 bases respectively, with 17 bases between them. The CDR3 is 15 residues long. Germline-derived CDR1 and CDR2 are SGHRS and YFSETQ. In nucleotides, the CDR3 is TGCGCCAGCGCAAGGGACTCTAGGAGCTCCTACGAGCAGTACTTC. Encoded protein: CASARDSRSSYEQYF.

J is TRBJ1-5 and V is TRBV28, with TRBD1 as a possible D gene (6 bases). V lost 2 bases and J lost 3, with 11 bases in between. CDR1 and CDR2 (germline): MDHEN, SYDVKM. This CDR3 is 15 amino acids long. The CDR3 loop is CASSLGQGYNQPQHF. For the CDR3, the DNA is TGTGCCAGCAGTTTAGGGCAGGGGTACAATCAGCCCCAGCATTTT.

CDR3 region: CASSTGAPDTQYF. The CDR3 nucleotides read TGTGCCAGTTCGACAGGGGCCCCAGATACGCAGTATTTT. V is TRBV19 and J is TRBJ2-3, with 8 bases identical to TRBD1. With 8 bases clipped from V and 4 bases from J, the junction kept 5 bases outside the gene matches. The CDR3 totals 13 residues. Germline values: CDR1 LNHDA, CDR2 SQIVND (reference sequence).